These 13 T cell receptor beta chains came from one sample sequenced in a study of Ad26.COV2.S vaccination and SARS-CoV-2 variants listed by TCRdb under 2021. The treatment or condition label corresponds to: around 19 received Ad26.COV2.S at low or high dose, single or two shots; several received placebo; per-sample allocation not given. For vaccine and placebo recipients, the sequenced repertoires came from samples collected on day 63 after the first injection. Libraries were made using the immunoSEQ multiplex PCR assay. The table was pulled from immuneACCESS by TCRdb, which kept in-frame rearrangements only. Such tables lose some clones; where checked, under half of the loss comes from unresolved V genes, and the rest has no known cause. In all, the sample holds about 500,000 clones, and 80% to 90% of those were seen once. The ten largest clones take up 1.5% to 2% of the sample. The sample in question was peripheral blood, obtained in a trial of Ad26.COV2.S vaccine versus placebo. Receptor source: a person between 18 and 65 years old who received the Ad26.COV2.S COVID-19 vaccine or a placebo.

The CDR3 DNA is TGTGCCAGCACTAGTCGCGGGAGCCATGAGCAGTTCTTC. Translated: CASTSRGSHEQFF. V gene TRBV2 combines with J gene TRBJ2-1, with 7 bases aligning to TRBD2. V dropped 7 bases and J dropped 8; count of bases not matched to a gene: 8. CDR3 length equals 13 residues. Germline V gene lookup returns CDR1 SNHLY and CDR2 FYNNEI.

The chain combines TRBV11-2 with TRBJ2-7, with 10 bases matching TRBD2. CDR3 length equals 17 residues. Trimming cost V 2 bases and J 6 bases; bases outside gene matches: 13. CDR1 is SGHAT, CDR2 FQNNGV, per germline. CDR3 loop: CASSLPPSGSGISEQYF. CDR3 DNA sequence: TGTGCCAGCAGCTTACCCCCTAGCGGGAGCGGTATATCCGAGCAGTACTTC.

This CDR3 reads CASSSQGTGLSHRGYF. DNA for the CDR3: TGTGCCAGCAGTTCCCAAGGAACAGGTCTGTCCCACCGCGGGTACTTC. The rearrangement uses TRBV28 and TRBJ2-7, with a tentative D call TRBD1 (5 bases). Trimming cost V 4 bases and J 12 bases, with 28 bases left between them. The CDR3 has 16 residues. Germline lookup yields CDR1 MDHEN and CDR2 SYDVKM. Looking up the rest from reference TRBV28 and TRBJ2-7 gives the full variable domain: DVKVTQSSRYLVKRTGEKVFLECVQDMDHENMFWYRQDPGLGLRLIYFSYDVKMKEKGDIPEGYSVSREKKERFSLILESASTNQTSMYLCASSSQGTGLSHRGYFGPGTRLTVT.

In this sample, this clone turned up once. V gene TRBV28 combines with J gene TRBJ2-1, with TRBD2 matching 9 bases. CDR3 size: 17 residues. Germline loops: CDR1 MDHEN, CDR2 SYDVKM. The junction had 19 bases not matched to a gene; V was cut back by 5 bases and J by 11 bases. CDR3: CASSERGGGTSRRKQFF. CDR3 sequence (DNA): TGTGCCAGCAGTGAGCGCGGAGGGGGGACTAGCCGTCGGAAGCAGTTCTTC.

The chain is built from TRBV7-9 and TRBJ2-7; TRBD1 might be the D (6 bases). The CDR3 loop spans 15 amino acids. Trimming took 4 bases from V and 6 from J, leaving 19 bases between them. CDR1 and CDR2 (germline): SEHNR, FQNEAQ (reference sequence). The DNA of the CDR3 is TGTGCCAGCAGCTCCGGCGCAGGGGAGACCGGCGAGCAGTACTTC. Translation gives CASSSGAGETGEQYF.

V and J are TRBV14 and TRBJ2-1; TRBD2 aligns across 13 bases. Germline V gene lookup returns CDR1 SGHDN and CDR2 FVKESK. The V and J ends lost 0 bases and 7 bases, in that order; junction bases with no gene match: 15. The CDR3 is made up of 20 amino acids. The CDR3 spells CASSQEFGGLAGFGRNEQFF. The CDR3 DNA follows: TGTGCCAGCAGCCAAGAATTTGGGGGACTAGCGGGATTCGGTCGTAATGAGCAGTTCTTC.

In its sample, this clone was seen once. This sequence joins TRBV19 and TRBJ1-1; TRBD1 is a possible D gene (5 bases). Trimming removed 6 bases at V and 8 bases at J, with 19 bases between. The CDR3 loop spans 14 amino acids. Looked up from germline, CDR1 is LNHDA and CDR2 is SQIVND (reference sequence). CDR3 loop: CASRRGVTAPEAFF. The CDR3 nucleotides are TGTGCCAGTAGGCGAGGGGTTACTGCCCCCGAAGCTTTCTTT.

The CDR3 is CAPKSGTSNQPQHF. CDR3 DNA: TGTGCCCCCAAATCCGGGACTAGCAATCAGCCCCAGCATTTT. This chain joins TRBV24-1 and TRBJ1-5; a possible D gene is TRBD1 (5 bases). Germline CDR1 reads KGHDR; CDR2 reads SFDVKD. The CDR3 is 14 residues long. The V end was cut by 12 bases, the J end by 0 bases, with 14 bases between.

This sequence joins TRBV6-5 and TRBJ1-4, with D possibly being TRBD1 (6 bases). The CDR3 sequence is 13 residues long. In germline, CDR1 is MNHEY, CDR2 SVGAGI. Trimming pared 6 bases from V and 14 bases from J, leaving 19 bases between. Here the CDR3 DNA reads TGTGCCAGCAGACCGGACAGCGAGGGGAGGCTGTTTTTT. Its translation: CASRPDSEGRLFF.

The chain employs TRBV6-5 and TRBJ1-6; maybe TRBD1 (6 bases). The germline V gene has CDR1 MNHEY and CDR2 SVGAGI. The CDR3 is 15 amino acids. Trimming took off 10 bases at V and 5 bases at J, with 18 bases between the two ends. CDR3 amino acids: CATRPGRGNNSPLHF. For the CDR3, the DNA is TGTGCCACCCGGCCCGGCAGGGGCAATAATTCACCCCTCCACTTT.

This rearrangement joins TRBV10-3 to TRBJ2-5, with a tentative D call TRBD2 (6 bases). CDR3 length: 14 amino acids. The ends were cut back, 5 bases at V and 5 bases at J, with 15 bases in the middle. Germline lookup yields CDR1 ENHRY and CDR2 SYGVKD. Here the CDR3 reads CAISPGGLGETQYF. The CDR3 coding sequence is TGTGCCATCAGTCCCGGGGGATTGGGGGAGACCCAGTACTTC.

This chain links TRBV29-1 with TRBJ2-7; 10 nucleotides line up with TRBD1. Germline lookup yields CDR1 SQVTM and CDR2 ANQGSEA. Trimming cost V 4 bases and J 2 bases; bases outside gene matches: 5. The CDR3 has 14 amino acids. Here the CDR3 reads CSVGAGTGAYEQYF. As DNA, the CDR3 is TGCAGCGTTGGAGCCGGGACAGGGGCCTACGAGCAGTACTTC.

This clone was found once. Other DNA sequences in this specimen translate into the identical CDR3. This rearrangement joins TRBV18 to TRBJ1-1; D possibly corresponds to TRBD1 (5 bases). V was cut by 3 bases and J by 3 bases, with 8 bases left in between. The CDR3 has 13 amino acids. Germline loops: CDR1 KGHSH, CDR2 LQKENI. CDR3 coding DNA: TGTGCCAGCTCACCGATCAGGGACACTGAAGCTTTCTTT. Translating gives CASSPIRDTEAFF.